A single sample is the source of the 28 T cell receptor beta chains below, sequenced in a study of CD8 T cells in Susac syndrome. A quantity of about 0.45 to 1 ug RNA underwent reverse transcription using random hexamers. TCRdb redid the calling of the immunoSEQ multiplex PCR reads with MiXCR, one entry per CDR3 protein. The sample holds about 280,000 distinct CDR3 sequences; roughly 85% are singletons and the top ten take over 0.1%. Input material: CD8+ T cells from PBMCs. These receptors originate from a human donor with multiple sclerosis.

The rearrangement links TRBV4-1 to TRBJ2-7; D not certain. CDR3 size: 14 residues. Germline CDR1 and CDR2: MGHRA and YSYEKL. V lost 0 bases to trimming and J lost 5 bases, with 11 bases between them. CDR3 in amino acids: CASSQDARVDEQYF. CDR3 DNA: TGCGCCAGCAGCCAAGACGCTAGGGTGGACGAGCAGTACTTC.

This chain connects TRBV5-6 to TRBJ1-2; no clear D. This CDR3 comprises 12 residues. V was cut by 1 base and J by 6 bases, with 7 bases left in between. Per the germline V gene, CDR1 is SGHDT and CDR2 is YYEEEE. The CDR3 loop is CASSLMDDGYTF. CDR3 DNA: TGTGCCAGCAGCTTGATGGACGATGGCTACACCTTC.

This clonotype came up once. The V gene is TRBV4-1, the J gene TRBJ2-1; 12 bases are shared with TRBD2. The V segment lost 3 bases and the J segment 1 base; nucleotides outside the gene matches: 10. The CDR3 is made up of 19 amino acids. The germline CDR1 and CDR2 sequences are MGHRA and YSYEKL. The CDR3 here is CASSHGRLAGEGSYNEQFF. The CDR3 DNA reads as TGCGCCAGCAGCCATGGACGACTAGCGGGAGAGGGTTCCTACAATGAGCAGTTCTTC.

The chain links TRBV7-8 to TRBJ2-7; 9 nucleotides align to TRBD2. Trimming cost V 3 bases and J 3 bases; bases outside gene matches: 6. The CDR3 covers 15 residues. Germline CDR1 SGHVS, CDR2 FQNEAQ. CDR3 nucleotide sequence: TGTGCCAGCAGCTTCCGGCCTAGCGGGATCTACGAGCAGTACTTC. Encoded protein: CASSFRPSGIYEQYF.

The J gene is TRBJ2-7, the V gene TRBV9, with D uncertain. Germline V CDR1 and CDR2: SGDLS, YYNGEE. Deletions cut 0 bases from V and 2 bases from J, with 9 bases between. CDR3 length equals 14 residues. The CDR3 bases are TGTGCCAGCAGCGTAGGGGCACTCGCCTACGAGCAGTACTTC. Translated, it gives CASSVGALAYEQYF. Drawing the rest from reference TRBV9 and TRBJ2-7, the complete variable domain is DSGVTQTPKHLITATGQRVTLRCSPRSGDLSVYWYQQSLDQGLQFLIQYYNGEERAKGNILERFSAQQFPDLHSELNLSSLELGDSALYFCASSVGALAYEQYFGPGTRLTVT.

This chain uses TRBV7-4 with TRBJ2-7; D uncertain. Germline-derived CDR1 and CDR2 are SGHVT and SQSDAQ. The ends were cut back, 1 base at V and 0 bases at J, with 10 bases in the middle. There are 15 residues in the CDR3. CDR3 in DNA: TGTGCCAGCAGCTTAGTGGTTGCCAGCTCCTACGAGCAGTACTTC. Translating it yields CASSLVVASSYEQYF.

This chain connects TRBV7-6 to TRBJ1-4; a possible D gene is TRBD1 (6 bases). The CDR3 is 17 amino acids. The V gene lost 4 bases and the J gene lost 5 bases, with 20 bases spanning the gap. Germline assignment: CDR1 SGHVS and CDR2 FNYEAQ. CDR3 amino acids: CASSYPRRGTKNEKLFF. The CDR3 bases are TGTGCCAGCAGCTACCCCCGGAGAGGGACAAAGAATGAAAAACTGTTTTTT.

The chain's CDR3 is CASSLTRSRGDTQYF. The DNA of the CDR3 is TGTGCCAGCAGCTTAACACGCAGCAGGGGTGATACGCAGTATTTT. This sequence joins TRBV13 and TRBJ2-3, with D maybe TRBD1 (6 bases). The V gene lost 2 bases and the J gene lost 6 bases, with 15 bases spanning the gap. There are 15 residues in the CDR3. Germline V gene sequence: CDR1 PRHDT, CDR2 FYEKMQ (reference sequence).

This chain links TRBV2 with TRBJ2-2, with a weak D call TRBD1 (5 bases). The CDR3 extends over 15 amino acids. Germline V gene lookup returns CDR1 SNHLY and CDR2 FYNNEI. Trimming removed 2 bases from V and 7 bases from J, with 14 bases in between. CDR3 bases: TGTGCCAGCAGTGAATTCGACAGAGGAGTCGGGGAGCTGTTTTTT. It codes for CASSEFDRGVGELFF.

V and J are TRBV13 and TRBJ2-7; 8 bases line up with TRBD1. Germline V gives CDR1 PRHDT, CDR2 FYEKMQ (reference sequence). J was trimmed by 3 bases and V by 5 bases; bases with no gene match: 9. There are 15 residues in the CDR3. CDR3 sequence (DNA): TGTGCCAGCAGCCCGACAGGGGATCAAGGCTACGAGCAGTACTTC. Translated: CASSPTGDQGYEQYF. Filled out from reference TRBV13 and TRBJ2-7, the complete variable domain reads AAGVIQSPRHLIKEKRETATLKCYPIPRHDTVYWYQQGPGQDPQFLISFYEKMQSDKGSIPDRFSAQQFSDYHSELNMSSLELGDSALYFCASSPTGDQGYEQYFGPGTRLTVT.

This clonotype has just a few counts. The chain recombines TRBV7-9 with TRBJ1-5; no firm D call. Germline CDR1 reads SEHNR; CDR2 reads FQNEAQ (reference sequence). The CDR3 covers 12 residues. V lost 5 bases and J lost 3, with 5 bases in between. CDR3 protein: CASSEYNQPQHF. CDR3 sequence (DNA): TGTGCCAGCAGCGAATACAATCAGCCCCAGCATTTT.

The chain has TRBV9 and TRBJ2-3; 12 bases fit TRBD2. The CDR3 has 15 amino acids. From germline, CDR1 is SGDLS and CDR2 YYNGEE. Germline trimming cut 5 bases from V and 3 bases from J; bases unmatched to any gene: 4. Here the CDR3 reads CASRTGLAGTDTQYF. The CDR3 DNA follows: TGTGCCAGCAGAACAGGACTAGCGGGAACAGATACGCAGTATTTT. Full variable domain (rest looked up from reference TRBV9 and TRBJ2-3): DSGVTQTPKHLITATGQRVTLRCSPRSGDLSVYWYQQSLDQGLQFLIQYYNGEERAKGNILERFSAQQFPDLHSELNLSSLELGDSALYFCASRTGLAGTDTQYFGPGTRLTVL.

CDR3 coding DNA: TGTGCCAGCAGTGATGAAGGAAATAGCAATCAGCCCCAGCATTTT. Its protein is CASSDEGNSNQPQHF. The gene calls are TRBV2 and TRBJ1-5; no definite D call. Germline values: CDR1 SNHLY, CDR2 FYNNEI. Trimming removed 3 bases at V and 0 bases at J, with 9 bases between. This CDR3 region has 15 residues.

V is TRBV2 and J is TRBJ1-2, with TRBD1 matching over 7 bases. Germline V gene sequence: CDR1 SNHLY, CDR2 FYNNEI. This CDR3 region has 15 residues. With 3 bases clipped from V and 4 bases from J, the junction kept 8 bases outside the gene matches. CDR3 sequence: CASSETGPLLYGYTF. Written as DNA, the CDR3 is TGTGCCAGCAGTGAGACAGGGCCCCTTCTCTATGGCTACACCTTC.

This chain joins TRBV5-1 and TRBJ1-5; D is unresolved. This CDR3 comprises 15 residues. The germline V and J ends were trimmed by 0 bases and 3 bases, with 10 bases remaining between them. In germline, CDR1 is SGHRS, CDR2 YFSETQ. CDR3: CASSLDLVDNQPQHF. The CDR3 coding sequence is TGCGCCAGCAGCTTGGATTTGGTAGACAATCAGCCCCAGCATTTT.

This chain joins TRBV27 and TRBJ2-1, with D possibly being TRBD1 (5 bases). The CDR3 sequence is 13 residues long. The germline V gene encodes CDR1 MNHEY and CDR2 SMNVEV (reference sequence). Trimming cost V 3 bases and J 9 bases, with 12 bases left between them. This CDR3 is CASSFSPGREQFF. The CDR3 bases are TGTGCCAGCAGTTTCTCCCCAGGGCGTGAGCAGTTCTTC.

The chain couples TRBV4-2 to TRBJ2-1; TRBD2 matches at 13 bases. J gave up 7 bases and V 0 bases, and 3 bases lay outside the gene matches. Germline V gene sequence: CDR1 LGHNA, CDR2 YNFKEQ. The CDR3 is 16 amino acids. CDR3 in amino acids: CASSQESGLAGNEQFF. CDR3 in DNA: TGTGCCAGCAGCCAAGAATCGGGACTAGCGGGAAATGAGCAGTTCTTC.

CDR3 loop: CATSRFRAAGYSGNTIYF. In DNA form, the CDR3 reads TGTGCCACCAGCAGATTTAGGGCAGCAGGCTACTCTGGAAACACCATATATTTT. The gene calls are TRBV15 and TRBJ1-3; D is unresolved. From germline, CDR1 is LNHNV and CDR2 YYDKDF (reference sequence). Trimming stripped 2 bases from V and 0 bases from J, with 17 bases between. The CDR3 contains 18 residues.

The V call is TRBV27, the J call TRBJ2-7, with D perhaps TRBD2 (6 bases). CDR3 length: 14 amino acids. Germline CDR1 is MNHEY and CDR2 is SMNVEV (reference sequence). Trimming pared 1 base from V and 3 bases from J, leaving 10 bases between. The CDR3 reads CASSLLGSGYEQYF. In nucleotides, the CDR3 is TGTGCCAGCAGTTTATTGGGTAGCGGCTACGAGCAGTACTTC.

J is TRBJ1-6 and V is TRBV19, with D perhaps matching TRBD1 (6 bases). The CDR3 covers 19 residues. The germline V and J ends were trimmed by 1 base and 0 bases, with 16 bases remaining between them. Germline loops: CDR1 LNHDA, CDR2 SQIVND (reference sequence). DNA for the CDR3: TGTGCCAGTAGTATAGGCCCCCGGACAGACGTCTCCTATAATTCACCCCTCCACTTT. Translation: CASSIGPRTDVSYNSPLHF.

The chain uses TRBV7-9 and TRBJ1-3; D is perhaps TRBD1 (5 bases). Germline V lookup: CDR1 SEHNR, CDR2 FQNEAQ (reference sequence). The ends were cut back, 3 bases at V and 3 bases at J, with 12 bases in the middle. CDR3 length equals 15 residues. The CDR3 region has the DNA TGTGCCAGCAGCTTCCCAGGGAGCCATGGAAACACCATATATTTT. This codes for CASSFPGSHGNTIYF.

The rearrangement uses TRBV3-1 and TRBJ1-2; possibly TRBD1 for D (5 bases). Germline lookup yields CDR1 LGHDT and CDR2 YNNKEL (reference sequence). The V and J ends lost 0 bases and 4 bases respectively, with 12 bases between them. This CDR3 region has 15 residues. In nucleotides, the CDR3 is TGTGCCAGCAGCCAAGAGGTCCGGGGGACCTATGGCTACACCTTC. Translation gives CASSQEVRGTYGYTF.

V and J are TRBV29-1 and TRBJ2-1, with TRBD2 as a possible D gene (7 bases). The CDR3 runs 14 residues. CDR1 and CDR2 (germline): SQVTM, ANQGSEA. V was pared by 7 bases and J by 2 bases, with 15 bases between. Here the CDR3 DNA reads TGCAGCGCGGGGGGCGGGAACACCTACAATGAGCAGTTCTTC. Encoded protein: CSAGGGNTYNEQFF.

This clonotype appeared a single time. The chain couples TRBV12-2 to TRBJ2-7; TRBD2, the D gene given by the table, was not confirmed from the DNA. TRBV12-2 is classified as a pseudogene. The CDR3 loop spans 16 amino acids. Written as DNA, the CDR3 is TGTGCAAGTCGCTTAGCCCGACTAGCGGGAGACCACGAGCAGTACTTC. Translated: CASRLARLAGDHEQYF.

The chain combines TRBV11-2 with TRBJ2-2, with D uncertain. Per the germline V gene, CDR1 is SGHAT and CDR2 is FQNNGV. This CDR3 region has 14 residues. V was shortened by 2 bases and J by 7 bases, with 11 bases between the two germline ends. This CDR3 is CASSLTPYDGELFF. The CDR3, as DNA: TGTGCCAGCAGCTTAACTCCTTATGACGGGGAGCTGTTTTTT.

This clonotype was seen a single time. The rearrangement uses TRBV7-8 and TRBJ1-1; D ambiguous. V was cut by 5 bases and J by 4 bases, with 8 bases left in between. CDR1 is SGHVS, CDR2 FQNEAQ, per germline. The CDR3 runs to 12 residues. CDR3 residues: CASSTQSTEAFF. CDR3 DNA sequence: TGTGCCAGCAGCACGCAAAGCACTGAAGCTTTCTTT.

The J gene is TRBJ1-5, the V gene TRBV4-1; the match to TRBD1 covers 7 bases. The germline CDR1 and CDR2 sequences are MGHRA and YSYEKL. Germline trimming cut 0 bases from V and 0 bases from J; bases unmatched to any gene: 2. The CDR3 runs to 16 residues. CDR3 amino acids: CASSQEGQISNQPQHF. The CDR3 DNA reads TGCGCCAGCAGCCAAGAGGGACAGATTAGCAATCAGCCCCAGCATTTT.

CDR3 sequence reads: CASRYYTGTGELFF. The CDR3 DNA is TGTGCCAGCAGGTACTATACCGGCACCGGGGAGCTGTTTTTT. The chain is built from TRBV5-6 and TRBJ2-2; D is undetermined. There are 14 residues in the CDR3. Germline values: CDR1 SGHDT, CDR2 YYEEEE. Trimming removed 5 bases from V and 4 bases from J, with 12 bases in between.